The 23 T cell receptor beta chains below were found in one sample sequenced in a study of molecular identifiers for immune sequencing clone quantification. Via MiXCR, TCRdb re-called the PCR reads, giving one row per CDR3 protein. The data hold roughly 97,000 distinct CDR3 sequences, with 24% observed a single time. Specimen: naive CD8+ T cells from blood, with Jurkat cell RNA spiked in. Subset reported: FACS-sorted CD8+CD4-CCR7+CD45RA+ naive T cells. The source is a human donor in good health. Some libraries in this study had Jurkat cell RNA spiked in.

In its sample, this clonotype was seen a few times. The V call is TRBV7-9, the J call TRBJ2-7; D remains ambiguous. Trimming took off 7 bases at V and 1 base at J, with 5 bases between the two ends. CDR1 is SEHNR, CDR2 FQNEAQ, per germline (reference sequence). The CDR3 contains 11 residues. CDR3 sequence: CASISSYEQYF. As DNA, the CDR3 is TGTGCCAGCATCTCGTCCTACGAGCAGTACTTC.

This clonotype was counted ten times or more. The chain employs TRBV6-6 and TRBJ2-2; unclear D gene. Trimming stripped 10 bases from V and 2 bases from J, with 17 bases between. CDR3 length: 15 amino acids. From germline, CDR1 is MNHNY and CDR2 SVGAGI (reference sequence). The CDR3 sequence is CATETLNENTGELFF. The CDR3 DNA follows: TGTGCCACCGAGACACTCAACGAAAACACCGGGGAGCTGTTTTTT.

This clonotype was recorded many times. The chain combines TRBV4-3 with TRBJ2-7, with D hard to call. This CDR3 spans 15 amino acids. The ends were cut back, 0 bases at V and 7 bases at J, with 16 bases in the middle. Germline lookup yields CDR1 LGHNA and CDR2 YSLEER. The chain's CDR3 is CASSQEYAARNEQYF. CDR3 coding DNA: TGCGCCAGCAGCCAAGAATATGCGGCTAGGAATGAGCAGTACTTC.

This clonotype showed up many times. The chain has TRBV4-1 and TRBJ2-3, with D maybe TRBD2 (6 bases). CDR1 and CDR2 from the germline V gene are MGHRA and YSYEKL. V dropped 1 base and J dropped 5 bases, with 10 bases sitting between them. This CDR3 has 14 residues. CDR3 coding DNA: TGCGCCAGCAGCCAAGTGGGCGGGATAGATACGCAGTATTTT. It encodes CASSQVGGIDTQYF.

V is TRBV19 and J is TRBJ2-3; TRBD2 aligns across 9 bases. Losses at the gene ends were 3 bases for V and 3 bases for J; bases not matched to a gene: 4. The CDR3 is 15 amino acids. In germline, CDR1 is LNHDA, CDR2 SQIVND (reference sequence). CDR3 region: CASSMLAGRTDTQYF. The CDR3 DNA reads as TGTGCCAGTAGTATGCTAGCGGGAAGGACAGATACGCAGTATTTT.

The sample holds a few counts of this clonotype. This chain joins TRBV30 and TRBJ2-6; D possibly corresponds to TRBD2 (6 bases). Germline CDR1 is GTSNPN and CDR2 is SVGIG (reference sequence). There are 16 residues in the CDR3. The V end was cut by 2 bases, the J end by 2 bases, with 13 bases between. Here the CDR3 DNA reads TGTGCCTGGAGTTTGGGGGGTAGCGCTGGGGCCAACGTCCTGACTTTC. This encodes CAWSLGGSAGANVLTF.

This chain joins TRBV6-5 and TRBJ2-5, with TRBD2 matching over 7 bases. With 2 bases clipped from V and 2 bases from J, the junction kept 8 bases outside the gene matches. Germline CDR1 is MNHEY and CDR2 is SVGAGI. The CDR3 has 16 residues. The CDR3 DNA sequence: TGTGCCAGCAGTTACGAGGTAGCGGGCCCGCAAGAGACCCAGTACTTC. Its translation is CASSYEVAGPQETQYF.

This clonotype occurred many times. The chain combines TRBV6-2 or TRBV6-3 with TRBJ1-5; tentative D call: TRBD1 (5 bases). Germline CDR1 is MNHEY and CDR2 is SVGEGT. V was clipped by 6 bases and J by 9 bases, with 15 bases between them. The CDR3 sequence is 13 residues long. The CDR3 DNA follows: TGTGCCAGCAGCCCCCAGGGTTTTTGGCCCCAGCATTTT. This encodes CASSPQGFWPQHF.

This clonotype was found many times. J is TRBJ1-3 and V is TRBV27; 9 bases are a match to TRBD1. V lost 7 bases and J lost 4; bases outside the gene matches: 5. Germline CDR1 MNHEY, CDR2 SMNVEV (reference sequence). The CDR3 extends over 14 amino acids. The CDR3 DNA is TGTGCCAGCAAGCCGGGACAGGGCGGAAACACCATATATTTT. It specifies CASKPGQGGNTIYF.

The V call is TRBV15, the J call TRBJ2-7; D remains unclear. The CDR3 loop spans 13 amino acids. Per the germline V gene, CDR1 is LNHNV and CDR2 is YYDKDF (reference sequence). V shed 6 bases and J shed 2 bases, with 11 bases lying between them. CDR3 in amino acids: CATRQMGTYEQYF. Written as DNA, the CDR3 is TGTGCCACCAGGCAGATGGGAACCTACGAGCAGTACTTC.

This clonotype occurred many times. The chain couples TRBV13 to TRBJ2-3, with 10 bases matching TRBD2. The V gene's germline CDR1 is PRHDT and CDR2 FYEKMQ (reference sequence). The CDR3 sequence is 16 residues long. Germline trimming cut 4 bases from V and 2 bases from J; bases unmatched to any gene: 6. CDR3 coding DNA: TGTGCCAGCAGCTCTAGCGGGGGAGGGGTCACAGATACGCAGTATTTT. This gives the protein CASSSSGGGVTDTQYF.

Of note for this clonotype: One end of the junction does not line up with germline, which may come from a read error. V is TRBV29-1 and J is TRBJ1-2, with D perhaps TRBD1 (5 bases). The CDR3 runs to 14 residues. Germline loops: CDR1 SQVTM, CDR2 ANQGSEA. The CDR3: CCVVGGLTNYGYTF. The CDR3, as DNA: TGCTGCGTTGTTGGGGGTCTCACTAACTATGGCTACACCTTC.

This clonotype was seen a few times. CDR3 sequence: CASSLNKAMLGYEQYF. The CDR3 DNA is TGTGCCAGCAGCTTAAACAAGGCTATGTTAGGTTACGAGCAGTACTTC. The chain couples TRBV7-9 to TRBJ2-7; D gene unclear. This CDR3 contains 16 residues. CDR1 and CDR2 from the germline V gene are SEHNR and FQNEAQ (reference sequence). Trimming removed 2 bases at V and 4 bases at J, with 18 bases between.

Notes on this clonotype: A much larger clonotype is one base distant, so this may be a read error. This sequence joins TRBV6-2 or TRBV6-3 and TRBJ2-5, with 9 bases aligning to TRBD1. The CDR3 sequence is 16 residues long. Trimming took 0 bases from V and 5 from J; bases not matched to a gene: 7. CDR1 is MNHEY, CDR2 SVGEGT, per germline. The CDR3 loop is CASSYSDRGALETQYF. Written as DNA, the CDR3 is TGTGCCAGCAGTTACTCGGACAGGGGAGCTCTGGAGACCCAGTACTTC.

There are a few counts of this clonotype. The CDR3 region is CASRTGTVTEAFF. The CDR3 DNA follows: TGTGCCAGTAGGACCGGGACAGTCACTGAAGCTTTCTTT. The V and J genes are TRBV19 and TRBJ1-1, with 7 positions matching TRBD1. V was pared by 6 bases and J by 4 bases, with 5 bases of the junction left unmatched. The CDR3 has 13 residues. Germline V CDR1 and CDR2: LNHDA, SQIVND (reference sequence).

Remarks on this clonotype: Compared with germline, one end of the junction differs, possibly owing to a read error. This rearrangement joins TRBV4-1 to TRBJ2-2; a weak D match, TRBD1 (6 bases). The CDR3 spans 17 residues. Germline V gives CDR1 MGHRA, CDR2 YSYEKL. For the CDR3, the DNA is TGCGCCTGCAGCCAATACCCCTCGGACAGGAACACCGGGGAGCTGTTTTTT. Amino acid sequence: CACSQYPSDRNTGELFF.

About this clonotype itself: It may be a read error: a sequence one base away is much more abundant. The rearrangement uses TRBV9 and TRBJ2-5, with D possibly called TRBD1 or TRBD2 (5 bases each). Trimming removed 3 bases at V and 5 bases at J, with 20 bases between. Germline CDR1 SGDLS, CDR2 YYNGEE. The CDR3 contains 16 residues. In DNA, the CDR3 is TGTGCCAGCAGCGCATCGGGACCAGCAATGGCCGAGACCCAGTACTTC. Protein sequence: CASSASGPAMAETQYF.

At least ten counts were recorded for this clonotype. J is TRBJ2-3 and V is TRBV7-9; no definite D call. The CDR3 covers 15 residues. Germline V gives CDR1 SEHNR, CDR2 FQNEAQ (reference sequence). The ends were cut back, 5 bases at V and 2 bases at J, with 14 bases in the middle. In nucleotides, the CDR3 is TGTGCCAGCAGCCCCCCTGCGGACCTCACAGATACGCAGTATTTT. This sequence encodes CASSPPADLTDTQYF. The entire variable domain, with the rest obtained from reference TRBV7-9 and TRBJ2-3, is as follows: DTGVSQNPRHKITKRGQNVTFRCDPISEHNRLYWYRQTLGQGPEFLTYFQNEAQLEKSRLLSDRFSAERPKGSFSTLEIQRTEQGDSAMYLCASSPPADLTDTQYFGPGTRLTVL.

This clonotype was seen more than once but under ten times. This chain links TRBV3-1 with TRBJ2-3; D uncertain. V shed 0 bases and J shed 5 bases, with 3 bases lying between them. Germline CDR1 LGHDT, CDR2 YNNKEL (reference sequence). This CDR3 is 12 amino acids long. CDR3 protein: CASSQDLDTQYF. The CDR3 region has the DNA TGTGCCAGCAGCCAAGATCTAGATACGCAGTATTTT.

A few counts support this clonotype. This chain uses TRBV7-3 with TRBJ2-1, with D possibly matching TRBD2 (5 bases). Trimming removed 0 bases at V and 3 bases at J, with 6 bases between. The CDR3 loop spans 14 amino acids. Germline CDR1 reads SGHTA; CDR2 reads FQGTGA. In DNA form, the CDR3 reads TGTGCCAGCAGCTTAACTCGGGACTACAATGAGCAGTTCTTC. Encoded protein: CASSLTRDYNEQFF.

This clonotype was counted ten times or more. The chain uses TRBV4-3 and TRBJ1-3; possible D gene TRBD1, 6 bases. Trimming stripped 0 bases from V and 2 bases from J, with 11 bases between. Germline V CDR1 and CDR2: LGHNA, YSLEER. The length of the CDR3 is 16 residues. This chain's CDR3 is CASSQETNRAGNTIYF. The CDR3 bases are TGCGCCAGCAGCCAAGAAACGAACAGGGCTGGAAACACCATATATTTT.

A word on this clonotype: This may be a read error: a much more frequent sequence differs by one nucleotide. The chain uses TRBV6-2 or TRBV6-3 and TRBJ2-3; the match to TRBD1 covers 9 bases. This CDR3 region has 17 residues. CDR1 is MNHEY, CDR2 SVGEGT, per germline. CDR3 nucleotides: TGTGCCAGCAGTTACTCCTCCGGGACAGGGTACACAGATACGCATTATTTT. Translation: CASSYSSGTGYTDTHYF.

There are many counts of this clonotype. The rearrangement links TRBV13 to TRBJ2-7; TRBD1 matches 8 bases. The V segment lost 5 bases and the J segment 7 bases; nucleotides outside the gene matches: 10. Germline V lookup: CDR1 PRHDT, CDR2 FYEKMQ (reference sequence). The CDR3 consists of 14 residues. The CDR3, as DNA: TGTGCCAGCAGCCCGGGACAGGCCGTGAGAGAGCAGTACTTC. Residues: CASSPGQAVREQYF.